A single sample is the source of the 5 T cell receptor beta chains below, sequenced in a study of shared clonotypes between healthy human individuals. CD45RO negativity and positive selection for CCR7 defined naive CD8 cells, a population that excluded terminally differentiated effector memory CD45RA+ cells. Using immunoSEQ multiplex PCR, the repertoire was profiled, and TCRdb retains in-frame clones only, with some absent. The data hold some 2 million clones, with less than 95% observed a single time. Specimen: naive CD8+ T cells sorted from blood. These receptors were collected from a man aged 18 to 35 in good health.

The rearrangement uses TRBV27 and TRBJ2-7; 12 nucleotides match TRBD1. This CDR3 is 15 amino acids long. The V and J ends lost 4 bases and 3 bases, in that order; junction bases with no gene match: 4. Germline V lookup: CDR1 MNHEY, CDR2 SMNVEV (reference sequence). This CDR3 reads CASSSGTGGHYEQYF. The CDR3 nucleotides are TGTGCCAGCAGTTCCGGGACAGGGGGCCACTACGAGCAGTACTTC.

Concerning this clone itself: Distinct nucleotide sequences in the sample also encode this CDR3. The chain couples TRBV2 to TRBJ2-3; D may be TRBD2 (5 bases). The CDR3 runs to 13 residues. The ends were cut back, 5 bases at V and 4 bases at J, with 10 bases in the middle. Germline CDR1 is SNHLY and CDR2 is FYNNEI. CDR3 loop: CASSSGVADTQYF. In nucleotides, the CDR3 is TGTGCCAGCAGTTCCGGGGTGGCAGATACGCAGTATTTT.

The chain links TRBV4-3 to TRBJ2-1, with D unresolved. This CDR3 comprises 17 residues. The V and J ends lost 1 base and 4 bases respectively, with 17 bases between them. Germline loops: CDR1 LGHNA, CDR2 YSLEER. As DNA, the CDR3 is TGCGCCAGCAGCCAAGGAAGAAACGGAGTGGGGTACAATGAGCAGTTCTTC. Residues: CASSQGRNGVGYNEQFF.

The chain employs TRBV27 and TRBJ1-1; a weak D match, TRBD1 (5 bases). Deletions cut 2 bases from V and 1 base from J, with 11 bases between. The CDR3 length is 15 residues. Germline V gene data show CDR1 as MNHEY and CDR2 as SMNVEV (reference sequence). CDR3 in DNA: TGTGCCAGCAGTTTACGCGGGGCCGGGAACACTGAAGCTTTCTTT. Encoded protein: CASSLRGAGNTEAFF.

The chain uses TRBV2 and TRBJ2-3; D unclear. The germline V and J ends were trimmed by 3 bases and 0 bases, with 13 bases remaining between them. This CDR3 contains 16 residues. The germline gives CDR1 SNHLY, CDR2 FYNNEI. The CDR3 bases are TGTGCCAGCAGTGATCCAGGCAGCATTAGCACAGATACGCAGTATTTT. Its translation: CASSDPGSISTDTQYF. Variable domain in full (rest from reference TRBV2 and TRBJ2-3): EPEVTQTPSHQVTQMGQEVILRCVPISNHLYFYWYRQILGQKVEFLVSFYNNEISEKSEIFDDQFSVERPDGSNFTLKIRSTKLEDSAMYFCASSDPGSISTDTQYFGPGTRLTVL.